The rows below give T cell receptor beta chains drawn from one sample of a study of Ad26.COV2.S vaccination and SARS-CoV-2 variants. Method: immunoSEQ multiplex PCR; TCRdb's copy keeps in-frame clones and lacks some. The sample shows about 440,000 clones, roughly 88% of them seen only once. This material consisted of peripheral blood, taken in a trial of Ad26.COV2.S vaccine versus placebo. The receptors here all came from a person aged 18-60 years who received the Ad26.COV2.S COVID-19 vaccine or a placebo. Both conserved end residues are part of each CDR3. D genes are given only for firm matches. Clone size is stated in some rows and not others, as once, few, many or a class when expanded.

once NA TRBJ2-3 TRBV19 CASSTPTGGTDTQYF TGTGCCAGTAGTACTCCGACAGGAGGCACAGATACGCAGTATTTT
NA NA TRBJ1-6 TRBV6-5 CASSTSPGGGSPLHF TGTGCCAGCAGCACTAGCCCTGGGGGGGGTTCACCCCTCCACTTT
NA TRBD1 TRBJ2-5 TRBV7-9 CASSRQGAGETQYF TGTGCCAGCAGCCGACAGGGGGCCGGGGAGACCCAGTACTTC
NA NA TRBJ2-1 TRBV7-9 CASSLGLVDEQFF TGTGCCAGCAGCTTAGGACTAGTGGATGAGCAGTTCTTC
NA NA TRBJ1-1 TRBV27 CASTRGGLNTEAFF TGTGCCAGCACCCGGGGGGGCCTGAACACTGAAGCTTTCTTT
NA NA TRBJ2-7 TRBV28 CATGKDGTYEQYF TGTGCCACCGGAAAGGACGGAACCTACGAGCAGTACTTC
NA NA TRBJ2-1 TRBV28 CASVPSPGDTIVNEQFF TGTGCCAGCGTACCCTCTCCAGGCGATACTATAGTCAATGAGCAGTTCTTC
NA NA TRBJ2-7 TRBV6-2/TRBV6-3 CASSLRTARGYEQYF TGTGCCAGCAGCCTGCGGACGGCCCGGGGTTACGAGCAGTACTTC
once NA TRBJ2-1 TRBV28 CASSFTSGRNRRRWGEQFF TGTGCCAGCAGTTTTACCTCCGGCAGGAATCGCAGGCGTTGGGGTGAGCAGTTCTTC
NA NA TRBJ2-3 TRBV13 CASSPGGQALGDTQYF TGTGCCAGCAGCCCCGGGGGTCAGGCCTTGGGGGATACGCAGTATTTT
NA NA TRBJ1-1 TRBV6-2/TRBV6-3 CASSYGPNTEAFF TGTGCCAGCAGTTACGGGCCGAACACTGAAGCTTTCTTT
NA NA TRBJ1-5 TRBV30 CAWSGPGGLTQHF TGTGCCTGGAGTGGCCCCGGGGGGTTGACCCAGCATTTT
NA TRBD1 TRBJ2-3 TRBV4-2 CASSPTPDRGLTDTQYF TGTGCCAGCAGCCCGACCCCCGACAGGGGGCTTACAGATACGCAGTATTTT
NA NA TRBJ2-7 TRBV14 CASSQDGRYGEQYF TGTGCCAGCAGCCAAGATGGCCGCTACGGTGAGCAGTACTTC
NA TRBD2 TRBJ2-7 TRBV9 CASSVLAGVSSEQYF TGTGCCAGCAGCGTTTTAGCGGGAGTGAGCTCCGAGCAGTACTTC
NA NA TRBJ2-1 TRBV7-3 CASSLTRADDEQFF TGTGCCAGCAGCTTAACGCGGGCAGATGATGAGCAGTTCTTC
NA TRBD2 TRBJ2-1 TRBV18 CASSPGSHFSGNEQFF TGTGCCAGCTCACCAGGGAGTCACTTTAGCGGGAATGAGCAGTTCTTC
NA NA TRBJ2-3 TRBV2 CASDLRLRTDTQYF TGTGCCAGCGACCTCCGGCTACGCACAGATACGCAGTATTTT
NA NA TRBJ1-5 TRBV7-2 CASSLGRGGPSNQPQHF TGTGCCAGCAGCTTAGGAAGAGGCGGCCCTAGCAATCAGCCCCAGCATTTT
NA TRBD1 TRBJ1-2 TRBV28 CASSIQDRGSYGYTF TGTGCCAGCAGTATACAAGACAGGGGCTCCTATGGCTACACCTTC
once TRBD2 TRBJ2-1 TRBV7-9 CASSFGGRSSYNEQFF TGTGCCAGCAGCTTTGGCGGGAGGTCCTCGTACAATGAGCAGTTCTTC
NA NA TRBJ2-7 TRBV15 CATSRDGGVDEQYF TGTGCCACCAGCAGAGATGGGGGCGTCGACGAGCAGTACTTC
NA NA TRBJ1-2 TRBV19 CASSILGQGRDYGYTF TGTGCCAGTAGTATCCTCGGGCAGGGAAGGGACTATGGCTACACCTTC
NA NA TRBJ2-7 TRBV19 CASSIGQPAPYEQYF TGTGCCAGTAGTATTGGACAGCCCGCTCCCTACGAGCAGTACTTC
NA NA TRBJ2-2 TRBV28 CAVVGSGELFF TGTGCCGTAGTCGGATCCGGGGAGCTGTTTTTT
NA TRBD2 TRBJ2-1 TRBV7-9 CASSLALGGSFYNEQFF TGTGCCAGCAGCTTAGCGCTGGGCGGGAGTTTCTACAATGAGCAGTTCTTC
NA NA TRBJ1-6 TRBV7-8 CASSLPAGVNSPLHF TGTGCCAGCAGCCTCCCCGCCGGGGTAAATTCACCCCTCCACTTT
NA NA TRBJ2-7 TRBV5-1 CASSAGGTYEQYF TGCGCCAGCAGCGCAGGGGGGACCTACGAGCAGTACTTC
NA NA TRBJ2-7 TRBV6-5 CASSTGYEQYF TGTGCCAGCAGTACAGGGTACGAGCAGTACTTC
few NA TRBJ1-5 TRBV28 CASSYGAGETQPQHF TGTGCCAGCAGTTACGGGGCGGGGGAAACTCAGCCCCAGCATTTT
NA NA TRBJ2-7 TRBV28 CASSTFGGAHEQYF TGTGCCAGCAGCACATTTGGGGGGGCCCACGAGCAGTACTTC
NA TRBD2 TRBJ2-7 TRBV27 CASSLQREATYEQYF TGTGCCAGCAGTTTACAGCGGGAGGCCACCTACGAGCAGTACTTC
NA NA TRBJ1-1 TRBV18 CASSPPLGAAFF TGTGCCAGCTCACCCCCCCTCGGGGCGGCTTTCTTT
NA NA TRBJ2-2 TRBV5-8 CASSLAPGRVGELFF TGTGCCAGCAGCTTGGCCCCGGGACGGGTCGGGGAGCTGTTTTTT
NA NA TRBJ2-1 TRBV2 CASSIIPYNEQFF TGTGCCAGCAGTATTATACCCTACAATGAGCAGTTCTTC
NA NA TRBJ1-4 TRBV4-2 CASSLNELSREKLFF TGTGCCAGCAGCCTTAACGAGCTAAGTCGTGAAAAACTGTTTTTT
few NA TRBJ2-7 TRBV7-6 CASSLNLGTYEQYF TGTGCCAGCAGCTTAAATTTGGGGACCTACGAGCAGTACTTC
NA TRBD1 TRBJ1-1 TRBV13 CASSGQGLQDTEAFF TGTGCCAGCTCTGGACAGGGCCTTCAGGACACTGAAGCTTTCTTT
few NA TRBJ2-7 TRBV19 CASSIGDSSYEQYF TGTGCCAGTAGTATCGGCGACAGCTCCTACGAGCAGTACTTC